Presented here are 27 T cell receptor beta chains from one specimen sequenced in a study of blood T cell repertoires in COVID-19. Only in-frame clones appear in the TCRdb table, and some are missing; sequencing was by immunoSEQ multiplex PCR. The sample includes fewer than 300,000 clones, around 80% seen only once; the top ten take roughly 5.7%. Sequenced input: peripheral blood. These TCRs come from a man at least 80 years old with acute or convalescent COVID-19.

The chain recombines TRBV3-1 (or the pseudogene TRBV3-2) with TRBJ2-7; no clear D. In germline, CDR1 is LGHDT, CDR2 YNNKEL (reference sequence). V lost 4 bases and J lost 3, with 10 bases in between. This CDR3 region has 13 residues. Here the CDR3 reads CASSRDNLYEQYF. Here the CDR3 DNA reads TGTGCCAGCAGCCGTGACAACCTCTACGAGCAGTACTTC.

The CDR3 reads CASRGLAGTSETQYF. The DNA of the CDR3 is TGTGCCAGCAGAGGACTAGCGGGTACATCGGAGACCCAGTACTTC. The rearrangement uses TRBV6-5 and TRBJ2-5; 11 bases are shared with TRBD2. The CDR3 is 15 residues long. Germline assignment: CDR1 MNHEY and CDR2 SVGAGI. Trimming at V came to 6 bases and at J to 5 bases, leaving 8 bases not matched to a gene.

The V gene is TRBV6-6, the J gene TRBJ2-1; D remains ambiguous. Looked up from germline, CDR1 is MNHNY and CDR2 is SVGAGI (reference sequence). The V end lost 0 bases, the J end lost 4 bases, and 10 bases lay between the germline ends. The CDR3 has 15 amino acids. CDR3 sequence reads: CASSYSLSVYNEQFF. Here the CDR3 DNA reads TGTGCCAGCAGTTACTCCCTTTCGGTTTACAATGAGCAGTTCTTC.

This sequence joins TRBV5-1 and TRBJ1-2, with 7 bases lining up with TRBD1. The V gene's germline CDR1 is SGHRS and CDR2 YFSETQ. This CDR3 spans 15 amino acids. V dropped 4 bases and J dropped 4; count of bases not matched to a gene: 10. The CDR3 reads CASSGGQASLYGYTF. In DNA form, the CDR3 reads TGCGCCAGCAGCGGCGGACAGGCCTCGCTCTATGGCTACACCTTC.

For the CDR3, the DNA is TGTGCCACCAGCAGGGACACAGGGGGAGTAACAGATACGCAGTATTTT. Translated: CATSRDTGGVTDTQYF. The V gene is TRBV15, the J gene TRBJ2-3; 8 bases align to TRBD1. The junction had 8 bases not matched to a gene; V was cut back by 3 bases and J by 3 bases. CDR1 and CDR2 from the germline V gene are LNHNV and YYDKDF (reference sequence). The CDR3 covers 16 residues.

This chain links TRBV5-1 with TRBJ1-1; 12 nucleotides line up with TRBD1. There are 17 residues in the CDR3. CDR1 is SGHRS and CDR2 is YFSETQ in the germline V gene. V lost 4 bases to trimming and J lost 4 bases; unmatched junction nucleotides: 11. The CDR3 region has the DNA TGCGCCAGCAGCCTAACTACCGGGACAGGGGGCGGCACTGAAGCTTTCTTT. This translates into CASSLTTGTGGGTEAFF.

V is TRBV29-1 and J is TRBJ2-7; a weak D match, TRBD1 (6 bases). Germline-derived CDR1 and CDR2 are SQVTM and ANQGSEA. The CDR3 is 12 residues long. Trimming stripped 4 bases from V and 2 bases from J, with 9 bases between. The CDR3, as DNA: TGCAGCGTTGCGAGGACAGCCTACGAGCAGTACTTC. Its translation is CSVARTAYEQYF.

This clone has only one observation. This sequence joins TRBV28 and TRBJ2-5, with 10 bases matching TRBD1. Germline V gene data show CDR1 as MDHEN and CDR2 as SYDVKM. After removal of 5 bases from V and 6 bases from J, the junction contained 6 bases not matched to a gene. The CDR3 length is 14 residues. In DNA, the CDR3 is TGTGCCAGCAGTCCGGGACAGGGGCCTAAGACCCAGTACTTC. Translated, it gives CASSPGQGPKTQYF.

The chain couples TRBV27 to TRBJ2-7; 10 positions agree with TRBD2. CDR1 and CDR2 from the germline V gene are MNHEY and SMNVEV (reference sequence). The CDR3 length is 15 residues. V trimming: 5 bases; J trimming: 0 bases; junction bases outside the gene matches: 4. The CDR3 sequence is CASSLAGVYSYEQYF. The CDR3 DNA reads as TGTGCCAGCAGTCTAGCGGGGGTCTACTCCTACGAGCAGTACTTC.

The V call is TRBV5-1, the J call TRBJ2-1; D is ambiguous. The CDR3 is 16 residues long. Germline V gene sequence: CDR1 SGHRS, CDR2 YFSETQ. V lost 0 bases and J lost 4, with 14 bases in between. CDR3 nucleotides: TGCGCCAGCAGCTTGGTGGCGGCTGCGACTTACAATGAGCAGTTCTTC. As protein: CASSLVAAATYNEQFF.

J is TRBJ2-3 and V is TRBV15; 7 bases align to TRBD2. This CDR3 has 19 residues. The V and J ends lost 0 bases and 2 bases, in that order; junction bases with no gene match: 14. Germline-derived CDR1 and CDR2 are LNHNV and YYDKDF (reference sequence). CDR3 coding DNA: TGTGCCACCAGCAGAGACATCGGGGGGACTGGCGGGAACACAGATACGCAGTATTTT. It specifies CATSRDIGGTGGNTDTQYF. Variable domain in full (rest from reference TRBV15 and TRBJ2-3): DAMVIQNPRYQVTQFGKPVTLSCSQTLNHNVMYWYQQKSSQAPKLLFHYYDKDFNNEADTPDNFQSRRPNTSFCFLDIRSPGLGDTAMYLCATSRDIGGTGGNTDTQYFGPGTRLTVL.

The rearrangement uses TRBV4-2 and TRBJ2-1; maybe TRBD2 (6 bases). Trimming removed 0 bases from V and 4 bases from J, with 16 bases in between. CDR1 is LGHNA and CDR2 is YNFKEQ in the germline V gene. There are 17 residues in the CDR3. DNA for the CDR3: TGTGCCAGCAGCCAAGATTCGCTTCGGAGGGGTTACAATGAGCAGTTCTTC. This gives the protein CASSQDSLRRGYNEQFF.

J is TRBJ2-1 and V is TRBV7-2; 8 bases align to TRBD2. The V gene's germline CDR1 is SGHTA and CDR2 FQGNSA. The CDR3 is made up of 15 amino acids. Trimming took 5 bases from V and 0 from J; bases not matched to a gene: 3. The CDR3 coding sequence is TGTGCCAGCAGCCTAGGACTAGCCTCCTACAATGAGCAGTTCTTC. As protein: CASSLGLASYNEQFF.

The chain employs TRBV24-1 and TRBJ1-5, with D uncertain. The V and J ends lost 9 bases and 2 bases respectively, with 16 bases between them. CDR3 length: 15 residues. Germline V CDR1 and CDR2: KGHDR, SFDVKD. CDR3 region: CATGGDGGGNQPQHF. The CDR3 DNA is TGTGCCACCGGCGGGGATGGTGGCGGCAATCAGCCCCAGCATTTT.

The gene calls are TRBV7-2 and TRBJ1-5; tentative D call: TRBD1 (6 bases). The germline V gene has CDR1 SGHTA and CDR2 FQGNSA. V was clipped by 1 base and J by 3 bases, with 10 bases between them. The CDR3 loop spans 15 amino acids. The CDR3 region is CASSLVSGANQPQHF. CDR3 DNA: TGTGCCAGCAGCTTAGTTTCAGGGGCCAATCAGCCCCAGCATTTT.

The chain employs TRBV27 and TRBJ1-2; D is ambiguous. The CDR3 covers 15 residues. In germline, CDR1 is MNHEY, CDR2 SMNVEV (reference sequence). The germline V and J ends were trimmed by 5 bases and 0 bases, with 13 bases remaining between them. CDR3 nucleotides: TGTGCCAGCAGTGTTCGACCGGGGACTAACTATGGCTACACCTTC. Its protein is CASSVRPGTNYGYTF.

The chain is built from TRBV5-1 and TRBJ1-2; D gene ambiguous. The CDR3 spans 14 residues. With 0 bases removed from V and 0 bases from J, the gap between germline ends came to 6 bases. Germline CDR1 SGHRS, CDR2 YFSETQ. The CDR3 bases are TGCGCCAGCAGCTTGGAGCAGGCTAACTATGGCTACACCTTC. This translates into CASSLEQANYGYTF.

This sequence joins TRBV4-1 and TRBJ2-3; a possible D gene is TRBD2 (5 bases). Germline loops: CDR1 MGHRA, CDR2 YSYEKL. V dropped 0 bases and J dropped 2 bases, with 15 bases sitting between them. CDR3 length equals 17 residues. For the CDR3, the DNA is TGCGCCAGCAGCCAAGACGGGGTGGGCACACACACAGATACGCAGTATTTT. This sequence encodes CASSQDGVGTHTDTQYF.

This chain connects TRBV5-1 to TRBJ1-5; D unresolved. The CDR3 has 14 amino acids. Germline CDR1 is SGHRS and CDR2 is YFSETQ. V was shortened by 2 bases and J by 0 bases, with 6 bases between the two germline ends. CDR3 bases: TGCGCCAGCAGCTTTCTTCCTAGCAATCAGCCCCAGCATTTT. Amino acids: CASSFLPSNQPQHF.

The chain employs TRBV3-1 (or the pseudogene TRBV3-2) and TRBJ1-2; perhaps TRBD1 as D (6 bases). The germline gives CDR1 LGHDT, CDR2 YNNKEL (reference sequence). The CDR3 consists of 14 residues. V shed 2 bases and J shed 8 bases, with 15 bases lying between them. CDR3 in DNA: TGTGCCAGCAGCCAACAACAGGGTTTAGGGGGCTACACCTTC. It yields the protein CASSQQQGLGGYTF.

The chain carries TRBV6-1 and TRBJ1-5, with TRBD1 as a possible D gene (5 bases). Germline CDR1 and CDR2: MNHNS and SASEGT. The CDR3 loop spans 14 amino acids. V was pared by 3 bases and J by 0 bases, with 6 bases between. Here the CDR3 reads CASSDRASNQPQHF. The CDR3 region has the DNA TGTGCCAGCAGTGACAGGGCTAGCAATCAGCCCCAGCATTTT.

The chain couples TRBV6-1 to TRBJ1-3, with TRBD1 identical over 9 bases. V lost 6 bases to trimming and J lost 4 bases; unmatched junction nucleotides: 7. CDR3 length: 15 amino acids. Germline V CDR1 and CDR2: MNHNS, SASEGT. The CDR3 coding sequence is TGTGCCAGCAGCTGGGGACAGGGTGCAGGAAACACCATATATTTT. As protein: CASSWGQGAGNTIYF.

V is TRBV5-6 and J is TRBJ2-5, with 8 bases that match TRBD2. The CDR3 consists of 15 residues. Germline trimming cut 4 bases from V and 2 bases from J; bases unmatched to any gene: 7. Germline values: CDR1 SGHDT, CDR2 YYEEEE. CDR3 sequence reads: CASSPSGSGQETQYF. The DNA of the CDR3 is TGTGCCAGCAGCCCCAGCGGGAGCGGACAAGAGACCCAGTACTTC.

The chain joins TRBV6-5 to TRBJ2-1, with no clear D. V dropped 8 bases and J dropped 0 bases, with 11 bases sitting between them. CDR3 length: 14 residues. Germline V CDR1 and CDR2: MNHEY, SVGAGI. CDR3 region: CASPPVSSYNEQFF. The CDR3 DNA follows: TGTGCCAGCCCCCCGGTTAGCTCCTACAATGAGCAGTTCTTC.

V is TRBV6-4 and J is TRBJ2-3; D uncertain. Germline V lookup: CDR1 MRHNA, CDR2 SNTAGT. Trimming stripped 0 bases from V and 2 bases from J, with 9 bases between. CDR3 length equals 15 residues. The CDR3 region has the DNA TGTGCCAGCAGTGACTCGAGTCGGTCCACAGATACGCAGTATTTT. The encoded protein is CASSDSSRSTDTQYF.

This clone has a handful of counts. The V and J genes are TRBV18 and TRBJ1-3; D is possibly TRBD1 (5 bases). This CDR3 is 15 amino acids long. Looked up from germline, CDR1 is KGHSH and CDR2 is LQKENI. The V gene lost 5 bases and the J gene lost 2 bases, with 13 bases spanning the gap. CDR3 sequence: CASSGHPGPGNTIYF. The CDR3, as DNA: TGTGCCAGCTCAGGACACCCAGGCCCTGGAAACACCATATATTTT.

The chain employs TRBV28 and TRBJ2-4; TRBD1 agrees at 7 bases. CDR3 length: 13 residues. CDR1 is MDHEN and CDR2 is SYDVKM in the germline V gene. V was pared by 6 bases and J by 6 bases, with 5 bases of the junction left unmatched. CDR3 in DNA: TGTGCCAGCAGAAGGACAGGCCCAAACATTCAGTACTTC. This gives the protein CASRRTGPNIQYF. Supplemented by reference TRBV28 and TRBJ2-4, the full variable domain reads DVKVTQSSRYLVKRTGEKVFLECVQDMDHENMFWYRQDPGLGLRLIYFSYDVKMKEKGDIPEGYSVSREKKERFSLILESASTNQTSMYLCASRRTGPNIQYFGAGTRLSVL.